These 14 T cell receptor beta chains share one sample of origin, sequenced in a study of blood T cell repertoires in COVID-19. TCRdb's table, derived via immunoSEQ multiplex PCR, lists solely in-frame clones and lacks some. The sample lists 80,000 or so clones, approximately 86% seen once, with roughly 19% in the top ten. Sequenced material: peripheral blood. Receptors were obtained from a human donor in a cohort sampled during active COVID-19.

This chain joins TRBV30 and TRBJ2-2; 7 bases line up with TRBD2. Germline V gene data show CDR1 as GTSNPN and CDR2 as SVGIG (reference sequence). The CDR3 has 15 residues. V gave up 3 bases and J gave up 3 bases; unmatched junction bases: 7. Here the CDR3 reads CAWRRSGIDTGELFF. The CDR3 region has the DNA TGTGCCTGGAGGAGGAGCGGGATTGACACCGGGGAGCTGTTTTTT.

The chain uses TRBV2 and TRBJ2-7; 9 bases line up with TRBD2. From germline, CDR1 is SNHLY and CDR2 FYNNEI. The CDR3 consists of 14 residues. After removal of 6 bases from V and 2 bases from J, the junction contained 5 bases not matched to a gene. The CDR3 protein is CASSRLAGTYEQYF. The CDR3 nucleotides read TGTGCCAGCAGCCGCCTAGCGGGGACCTACGAGCAGTACTTC.

V is TRBV28 and J is TRBJ2-1; 11 nucleotides line up with TRBD2. J gave up 0 bases and V 5 bases, and 6 bases lay outside the gene matches. The CDR3 is 17 amino acids. Germline CDR1 MDHEN, CDR2 SYDVKM. The CDR3 DNA reads as TGTGCCAGCAGTGTGACTAGCGGGGTCCTCTCCTACAATGAGCAGTTCTTC. This translates into CASSVTSGVLSYNEQFF.

For the CDR3, the DNA is TGTGCCAGCAGCCAACTGACAGGCTCTGGAAACACCATATATTTT. Translated, it gives CASSQLTGSGNTIYF. The chain links TRBV3-1 (or the pseudogene TRBV3-2) to TRBJ1-3, with a weak D call TRBD1 (6 bases). The CDR3 is 15 residues long. The germline gives CDR1 LGHDT, CDR2 YNNKEL (reference sequence). V was pared by 2 bases and J by 0 bases, with 8 bases between.

The chain couples TRBV5-4 to TRBJ1-2, with D tentatively TRBD1 (6 bases). Germline V CDR1 and CDR2: SGHNT, YYREEE (reference sequence). V lost 4 bases and J lost 2, with 12 bases in between. The CDR3 runs 14 residues. The CDR3 protein is CASSRDTANYGYTF. The CDR3, as DNA: TGTGCCAGCAGCAGGGACACGGCCAACTATGGCTACACCTTC.

The chain recombines TRBV5-4 with TRBJ2-7, with 7 bases matching TRBD2. This CDR3 comprises 15 residues. The V gene's germline CDR1 is SGHNT and CDR2 YYREEE (reference sequence). V was clipped by 3 bases and J by 4 bases; unmatched bases: 10. DNA of the CDR3: TGTGCCAGCAGCTCCCCCGGGCTAGCGGAATACGAGCAGTACTTC. Translation gives CASSSPGLAEYEQYF.

The chain has TRBV11-2 and TRBJ2-7; possibly TRBD2 for D (5 bases). CDR1 is SGHAT and CDR2 is FQNNGV in the germline V gene. Trimming pared 1 base from V and 0 bases from J, leaving 16 bases between. The CDR3 is 17 amino acids. The CDR3 loop reads CASSLAGLGSHSYEQYF. DNA for the CDR3: TGTGCCAGCAGCTTAGCCGGGCTGGGGAGCCACTCCTACGAGCAGTACTTC.

This clone appeared once. The chain carries TRBV5-1 and TRBJ2-4; possibly TRBD1 for D (7 bases). The CDR3 is 17 amino acids. Deletions cut 4 bases from V and 11 bases from J, with 28 bases between. Looked up from germline, CDR1 is SGHRS and CDR2 is YFSETQ. CDR3 amino acids: CASSATLRTGFASVQYF. As DNA, the CDR3 is TGCGCCAGCAGCGCTACTCTCAGGACAGGCTTCGCTAGCGTTCAGTACTTC. Based on the CDR3 plus reference TRBV5-1 and TRBJ2-4, the full variable domain is KAGVTQTPRYLIKTRGQQVTLSCSPISGHRSVSWYQQTPGQGLQFLFEYFSETQRNKGNFPGRFSGRQFSNSRSEMNVSTLELGDSALYLCASSATLRTGFASVQYFGAGTRLSVL.

This rearrangement joins TRBV2 to TRBJ1-6, with D perhaps matching TRBD1 (5 bases). V lost 8 bases, J lost 8 bases, and 16 bases lay in between. There are 14 residues in the CDR3. Germline CDR1 reads SNHLY; CDR2 reads FYNNEI. The CDR3 loop reads CASGSGGMYSPLHF. CDR3 coding DNA: TGTGCCAGCGGCTCTGGGGGGATGTATTCACCCCTCCACTTT.

This clone was picked up one time. The rearrangement joins TRBV30 to TRBJ2-3, with no clear D. The CDR3 length is 12 residues. V lost 3 bases to trimming and J lost 3 bases, with 7 bases between them. Germline V CDR1 and CDR2: GTSNPN, SVGIG (reference sequence). CDR3 DNA: TGTGCCTGGAGCAGAAGTACAGATACGCAGTATTTT. Translating it yields CAWSRSTDTQYF.

This clone was counted only a few times. The chain carries TRBV3-1 (or the pseudogene TRBV3-2) and TRBJ2-2; the D is unclear. The length of the CDR3 is 14 residues. V lost 2 bases and J lost 1, with 5 bases in between. The germline V gene has CDR1 LGHDT and CDR2 YNNKEL (reference sequence). The CDR3 reads CASSQQVNTGELFF. The CDR3 DNA reads as TGTGCCAGCAGCCAACAGGTGAACACCGGGGAGCTGTTTTTT.

The V call is TRBV2, the J call TRBJ1-1, with TRBD1 matching over 7 bases. This CDR3 region has 13 residues. CDR1 is SNHLY, CDR2 FYNNEI, per germline. Trimming took 8 bases from V and 5 from J; bases not matched to a gene: 8. Here the CDR3 reads CASARQGSTEAFF. Here the CDR3 DNA reads TGTGCCAGCGCGCGACAGGGTTCTACTGAAGCTTTCTTT.

V usage is TRBV30 and J usage is TRBJ2-6, with D maybe TRBD2 (5 bases). Trimming cost V 1 base and J 2 bases, with 15 bases left between them. The CDR3 runs 17 residues. From germline, CDR1 is GTSNPN and CDR2 SVGIG (reference sequence). In nucleotides, the CDR3 is TGTGCCTGGAGTGGTCTGGGCGTGGGAGCTGGGGCCAACGTCCTGACTTTC. Translation: CAWSGLGVGAGANVLTF.

This clone was counted a single time. The V call is TRBV27, the J call TRBJ1-6; TRBD1 aligns across 11 bases. The V gene end was trimmed by 0 bases and the J gene end by 7 bases; junction bases not matched to a gene: 5. The V gene's germline CDR1 is MNHEY and CDR2 SMNVEV (reference sequence). CDR3 length equals 17 residues. CDR3 loop: CASSLSGQGAWNSPLHF. In DNA, the CDR3 is TGTGCCAGCAGTTTATCCGGACAGGGGGCATGGAATTCACCCCTCCACTTT.